Listed here are 29 T cell receptor beta chains from one sample, sequenced in a study of technical replicates of blood from several donors. TCRdb's copy holds only in-frame clones and misses some; the assay was immunoSEQ multiplex PCR. The sample includes approximately 77,000 clones, around 94% of them seen just once. The sequenced material came from T cells isolated from PBMCs. The origin of the receptors is a human donor in good health.

This sequence joins TRBV5-1 and TRBJ1-1, with D unclear. From germline, CDR1 is SGHRS and CDR2 YFSETQ. V was pared by 4 bases and J by 1 base, with 8 bases between. The CDR3 is 13 residues long. For the CDR3, the DNA is TGCGCCAGCAGCACCTCCAGGAACACTGAAGCTTTCTTT. Its translation: CASSTSRNTEAFF.

The CDR3, as DNA: TGCAGCGTTCAAGGAGTCAGGGAGGGTGGTGAAAAACTGTTTTTT. It is translated as CSVQGVREGGEKLFF. The chain uses TRBV29-1 and TRBJ1-4; D might be TRBD1 (5 bases). V was pared by 5 bases and J by 7 bases, with 20 bases between. The CDR3 sequence is 15 residues long. The germline gives CDR1 SQVTM, CDR2 ANQGSEA.

The chain carries TRBV6-5 and TRBJ1-1, with D hard to call. The V gene lost 10 bases and the J gene lost 5 bases, with 20 bases spanning the gap. CDR3 length equals 14 residues. Germline V gene lookup returns CDR1 MNHEY and CDR2 SVGAGI. The CDR3 nucleotides are TGTGCCACCAACGGACGGGGAATGGGGACTGAAGCTTTCTTT. Translating gives CATNGRGMGTEAFF.

This sequence joins TRBV7-6 and TRBJ2-1; 10 bases line up with TRBD2. Germline V gene data show CDR1 as SGHVS and CDR2 as FNYEAQ. The CDR3 contains 15 residues. V gave up 5 bases and J gave up 5 bases; unmatched junction bases: 6. CDR3 protein: CASSPGLAGDNEQFF. CDR3 nucleotides: TGTGCCAGCAGCCCCGGCCTAGCGGGAGACAATGAGCAGTTCTTC.

The chain combines TRBV14 with TRBJ2-1; TRBD2 matches 7 bases. This CDR3 comprises 16 residues. Trimming cost V 2 bases and J 7 bases; bases outside gene matches: 11. From germline, CDR1 is SGHDN and CDR2 FVKESK. The CDR3 region has the DNA TGTGCCAGCAGCCAATGGGTGGGGCGAGCGGGAAATGAGCAGTTCTTC. This gives the protein CASSQWVGRAGNEQFF.

This clone was counted once. The CDR3 coding sequence is TGTGCCATCAGGTCCGGGACCGGGGAGCTGTTTTTT. It specifies CAIRSGTGELFF. This chain connects TRBV10-3 to TRBJ2-2, with unresolved D. Trimming shortened V by 6 bases and J by 5 bases, and 7 bases separated the two germline ends. Germline V gene data show CDR1 as ENHRY and CDR2 as SYGVKD. The CDR3 is 12 amino acids.

V is TRBV29-1 and J is TRBJ2-5; the D gene is possibly TRBD2 (6 bases). Germline CDR1 and CDR2: SQVTM and ANQGSEA. The CDR3 length is 17 residues. Trimming removed 6 bases at V and 3 bases at J, with 26 bases between. The CDR3 loop reads CSVPALLIGWREETQYF. The DNA for the CDR3 is TGCAGCGTACCAGCCCTACTCATCGGGTGGAGGGAAGAGACCCAGTACTTC.

The chain is built from TRBV7-2 and TRBJ2-1; TRBD2 matches at 15 bases. CDR3 size: 15 residues. The ends lost 4 bases at V and 7 bases at J; junction bases unmatched: 2. The V gene's germline CDR1 is SGHTA and CDR2 FQGNSA. The CDR3 is CASSWTSGRGNEQFF. The CDR3 region has the DNA TGTGCCAGCAGCTGGACTAGCGGGAGGGGAAATGAGCAGTTCTTC.

This chain connects TRBV27 to TRBJ2-1, with 10 bases fitting TRBD2. This CDR3 is built from 15 residues. Germline lookup yields CDR1 MNHEY and CDR2 SMNVEV (reference sequence). Germline trimming cut 5 bases from V and 8 bases from J; bases unmatched to any gene: 9. The CDR3 reads CASSLLAGDLDEQFF. The CDR3 DNA reads as TGTGCCAGCAGTCTCCTAGCGGGAGATTTAGATGAGCAGTTCTTC.

The V and J genes are TRBV14 and TRBJ2-7, with 9 bases lining up with TRBD1. The CDR3 extends over 14 amino acids. V dropped 1 base and J dropped 3; count of bases not matched to a gene: 1. In germline, CDR1 is SGHDN, CDR2 FVKESK. The CDR3 coding sequence is TGTGCCAGCAGCCAAGGGACAGGGGTCTACGAGCAGTACTTC. Translating it yields CASSQGTGVYEQYF.

V and J are TRBV30 and TRBJ2-7; D may be TRBD2 (6 bases). Between the trimmed V and J ends, which lost 0 bases and 7 bases, there was a span of 13 bases. This CDR3 has 13 amino acids. Germline V lookup: CDR1 GTSNPN, CDR2 SVGIG (reference sequence). In nucleotides, the CDR3 is TGTGCCTGGAGTGTAGTGGGGGGATCGGAGCAGTACTTC. Translating it yields CAWSVVGGSEQYF.

The chain recombines TRBV5-4 with TRBJ2-7; unclear D gene. Trimming pared 5 bases from V and 5 bases from J, leaving 11 bases between. Germline CDR1 SGHNT, CDR2 YYREEE (reference sequence). This CDR3 spans 12 amino acids. In nucleotides, the CDR3 is TGTGCCAGCAGTCATGAGGAGAACGAGCAGTACTTC. Translation gives CASSHEENEQYF.

DNA for the CDR3: TGTGCCAGCAGTGAACAGGGGCTACACACCGGGGAGCTGTTTTTT. It encodes CASSEQGLHTGELFF. This chain connects TRBV6-1 to TRBJ2-2, with a possible D match to TRBD1 (6 bases). Trimming took 2 bases from V and 3 from J, leaving 10 bases between them. Germline lookup yields CDR1 MNHNS and CDR2 SASEGT. The CDR3 is 15 residues long.

This sequence joins TRBV9 and TRBJ2-1; TRBD2 agrees at 8 bases. The V gene's germline CDR1 is SGDLS and CDR2 YYNGEE. The CDR3 covers 16 residues. With 4 bases clipped from V and 8 bases from J, the junction kept 14 bases outside the gene matches. The CDR3 spells CASSPTGGANFHEQFF. The CDR3 DNA reads TGTGCCAGCAGCCCCACGGGGGGGGCGAATTTCCATGAGCAGTTCTTC.

CDR3 DNA sequence: TGTGCCAGTAGCCCCGGGACAGATAAAGCTTTCTTT. Amino acids: CASSPGTDKAFF. The genes are TRBV19 and TRBJ1-1; 7 nucleotides agree with TRBD1. The V segment lost 6 bases and the J segment 9 bases; nucleotides outside the gene matches: 7. The CDR3 length is 12 residues. Germline CDR1 and CDR2: LNHDA and SQIVND (reference sequence).

This chain connects TRBV30 to TRBJ2-7, with D perhaps TRBD1 (6 bases). Trimming pared 0 bases from V and 9 bases from J, leaving 24 bases between. CDR3 length equals 16 residues. The germline V gene has CDR1 GTSNPN and CDR2 SVGIG (reference sequence). The chain's CDR3 is CAWSVTPSGTPAGQYF. In DNA, the CDR3 is TGTGCCTGGAGTGTCACCCCCTCCGGGACACCTGCAGGGCAGTACTTC.

This rearrangement joins TRBV7-2 to TRBJ2-1; D remains unclear. From germline, CDR1 is SGHTA and CDR2 FQGNSA. The CDR3 consists of 13 residues. The germline V and J ends were trimmed by 5 bases and 2 bases, with 7 bases remaining between them. The CDR3 protein is CASSPLAYNEQFF. DNA of the CDR3: TGTGCCAGCAGCCCCCTAGCCTACAATGAGCAGTTCTTC.

The V gene is TRBV30, the J gene TRBJ1-1; D is ambiguous. Trimming cost V 3 bases and J 3 bases, with 8 bases left between them. Germline CDR1 reads GTSNPN; CDR2 reads SVGIG (reference sequence). The CDR3 has 12 amino acids. The CDR3: CAWSGVHTEAFF. For the CDR3, the DNA is TGTGCCTGGAGCGGGGTTCACACTGAAGCTTTCTTT.

The chain has TRBV6-5 and TRBJ1-2; 7 bases fit TRBD1. The germline CDR1 and CDR2 sequences are MNHEY and SVGAGI. There are 15 residues in the CDR3. The V gene end was trimmed by 6 bases and the J gene end by 8 bases; junction bases not matched to a gene: 15. The CDR3 DNA reads as TGTGCCAGCAGAGGCCCGGACAGGTCCCTGTACGGCTACACCTTC. This codes for CASRGPDRSLYGYTF.

This chain uses TRBV9 with TRBJ1-2; maybe TRBD1 (6 bases). Germline V gives CDR1 SGDLS, CDR2 YYNGEE. The CDR3 covers 14 residues. Trimming stripped 0 bases from V and 7 bases from J, with 13 bases between. CDR3 nucleotides: TGTGCCAGCAGCGTAGGACAGGCCCGGAGTGGCTACACCTTC. Translated, it gives CASSVGQARSGYTF.

This clone has a single count. This chain connects TRBV7-2 to TRBJ2-1; 13 positions match TRBD2. This CDR3 region has 16 residues. Trimming removed 6 bases from V and 7 bases from J; junction bases left unmatched: 9. From germline, CDR1 is SGHTA and CDR2 FQGNSA. CDR3: CASSRPGLAGTNEQFF. In DNA form, the CDR3 reads TGTGCCAGCAGTAGGCCGGGACTAGCGGGGACTAATGAGCAGTTCTTC.

This clone occurred a few times. The rearrangement joins TRBV11-3 to TRBJ2-3; D is unresolved. V lost 1 base to trimming and J lost 10 bases, with 9 bases between them. Per germline, CDR1 SGHNT and CDR2 YENEEA. This CDR3 contains 12 residues. The CDR3 nucleotides are TGTGCCAGCAGCTTAGGACTTGATGCGCAGTATTTT. Translating it yields CASSLGLDAQYF.

This clone is a singleton in its sample. The J gene is TRBJ2-3, the V gene TRBV7-9; unclear D gene. This CDR3 is built from 14 residues. The ends were cut back, 5 bases at V and 3 bases at J, with 12 bases in the middle. Per the germline V gene, CDR1 is SEHNR and CDR2 is FQNEAQ (reference sequence). DNA of the CDR3: TGTGCCAGCAGCCCGTCCCTCTCTACAGATACGCAGTATTTT. Amino acid sequence: CASSPSLSTDTQYF.

This chain joins TRBV5-1 and TRBJ2-7, with 9 bases aligning to TRBD1. The CDR3 is 14 amino acids. The germline V gene encodes CDR1 SGHRS and CDR2 YFSETQ. V dropped 0 bases and J dropped 4; count of bases not matched to a gene: 2. This CDR3 reads CASSLVGQGYEQYF. DNA of the CDR3: TGCGCCAGCAGCTTGGTTGGACAGGGGTACGAGCAGTACTTC. The variable domain in full, with the rest retrieved from reference TRBV5-1 and TRBJ2-7, is KAGVTQTPRYLIKTRGQQVTLSCSPISGHRSVSWYQQTPGQGLQFLFEYFSETQRNKGNFPGRFSGRQFSNSRSEMNVSTLELGDSALYLCASSLVGQGYEQYFGPGTRLTVT.

CDR3 nucleotides: TGCGCCAGCAGCCGGACCGGGACAGGGATCCATGAGCAGTTCTTC. Its protein product is CASSRTGTGIHEQFF. The chain is built from TRBV5-1 and TRBJ2-1, with 9 bases that match TRBD1. There are 15 residues in the CDR3. Trimming removed 4 bases from V and 8 bases from J; junction bases left unmatched: 10. Per germline, CDR1 SGHRS and CDR2 YFSETQ.

This chain connects TRBV4-1 to TRBJ1-1, with a weak D call TRBD1 (6 bases). Germline CDR1 is MGHRA and CDR2 is YSYEKL. V lost 3 bases, J lost 4 bases, and 21 bases lay in between. CDR3 length equals 17 residues. CDR3 region: CASSQTALGLQGTEAFF. The CDR3 DNA reads TGCGCCAGCAGCCAGACCGCACTAGGGCTACAGGGCACTGAAGCTTTCTTT.

V and J are TRBV27 and TRBJ2-7; 14 nucleotides match TRBD2. Losses at the gene ends were 10 bases for V and 5 bases for J; bases not matched to a gene: 4. In germline, CDR1 is MNHEY, CDR2 SMNVEV (reference sequence). CDR3 length: 13 amino acids. This CDR3 reads CATGLAGAHEQYF. The CDR3 DNA sequence: TGTGCCACGGGACTAGCGGGAGCCCACGAGCAGTACTTC.

The chain joins TRBV7-9 to TRBJ2-7; D is undetermined. The germline V gene encodes CDR1 SEHNR and CDR2 FQNEAQ (reference sequence). This CDR3 has 16 residues. Trimming stripped 2 bases from V and 5 bases from J, with 19 bases between. Here the CDR3 DNA reads TGTGCCAGCAGCTTATTTCCCAGTAGGATAGGAGACGAGCAGTACTTC. Translating it yields CASSLFPSRIGDEQYF. The full variable domain, its missing parts supplied by reference TRBV7-9 and TRBJ2-7, is DTGVSQNPRHKITKRGQNVTFRCDPISEHNRLYWYRQTLGQGPEFLTYFQNEAQLEKSRLLSDRFSAERPKGSFSTLEIQRTEQGDSAMYLCASSLFPSRIGDEQYFGPGTRLTVT.

The gene calls are TRBV5-4 and TRBJ2-5, with D perhaps TRBD1 (5 bases). V lost 3 bases and J 1 base, leaving 10 bases between the germline ends. Per germline, CDR1 SGHNT and CDR2 YYREEE (reference sequence). This CDR3 spans 14 amino acids. The CDR3 spells CASSSQGTQETQYF. CDR3 in DNA: TGTGCCAGCAGCTCCCAGGGTACCCAAGAGACCCAGTACTTC.